A single sample is the source of the 11 T cell receptor beta chains below, sequenced in a study of blood T cell repertoires in COVID-19. Sequencing was performed with immunoSEQ multiplex PCR; in TCRdb, only in-frame clones are kept and a portion is missing. Here the sample spans 110,000 to 150,000 clones, 79% being singletons. The sample comprised peripheral blood. The receptors derive from a man between 50 and 59 years old with active or convalescent COVID-19.

V gene TRBV5-1 combines with J gene TRBJ2-7, with a weak D call TRBD2 (7 bases). In germline, CDR1 is SGHRS, CDR2 YFSETQ. There are 13 residues in the CDR3. Trimming took off 2 bases at V and 4 bases at J, with 10 bases between the two ends. The chain's CDR3 is CASSFGGRYEQYF. CDR3 DNA: TGCGCCAGCAGCTTCGGGGGGCGTTACGAGCAGTACTTC.

Only a few counts were recorded for this clone. The chain has TRBV12-5 and TRBJ1-5; 9 bases fit TRBD1. V gave up 11 bases and J gave up 2 bases; unmatched junction bases: 4. The CDR3 length is 13 residues. CDR1 LGHNT and CDR2 FRNRAP come from the germline V gene. The CDR3 spells CASTGGGNQPQHF. CDR3 nucleotide sequence: TGTGCTTCCACAGGGGGCGGCAATCAGCCCCAGCATTTT.

In its sample, this clone was seen a few times. V is TRBV7-6 and J is TRBJ2-7; 10 bases map to TRBD2. This CDR3 has 16 residues. J was trimmed by 3 bases and V by 7 bases; bases with no gene match: 12. Per germline, CDR1 SGHVS and CDR2 FNYEAQ. CDR3 residues: CASNPLPGLANYEQYF. The DNA of the CDR3 is TGTGCCAGCAACCCACTACCGGGACTAGCGAACTACGAGCAGTACTTC.

The rearrangement links TRBV4-1 to TRBJ2-7, with 12 bases identical to TRBD2. Germline assignment: CDR1 MGHRA and CDR2 YSYEKL. This CDR3 is built from 18 residues. V trimming: 0 bases; J trimming: 1 base; junction bases outside the gene matches: 7. CDR3 nucleotides: TGCGCCAGCAGCCAAGAAGGGGTTGGACTAGCGGGATCCTACGAGCAGTACTTC. It encodes CASSQEGVGLAGSYEQYF.

Only one count was recorded for this clone. The chain carries TRBV12-3 or TRBV12-4 and TRBJ1-1; possible D gene TRBD1, 6 bases. Trimming stripped 6 bases from V and 7 bases from J, with 9 bases between. The CDR3 extends over 11 amino acids. In DNA, the CDR3 is TGTGCCAGCAGGAACAGGGTTGAAGCTTTCTTT. It translates to CASRNRVEAFF.

A single count supports this clone. The gene calls are TRBV7-3 and TRBJ1-2, with D unclear. The germline V and J ends were trimmed by 1 base and 2 bases, with 5 bases remaining between them. Germline loops: CDR1 SGHTA, CDR2 FQGTGA. This CDR3 region has 13 residues. The CDR3: CASSLNSNYGYTF. The CDR3 DNA sequence: TGTGCCAGCAGCTTAAACAGCAACTATGGCTACACCTTC. The full variable domain, in which reference TRBV7-3 and TRBJ1-2 provide the parts outside the CDR3, is GAGVSQTPSNKVTEKGKYVELRCDPISGHTALYWYRQSLGQGPEFLIYFQGTGAADDSGLPNDRFFAVRPEGSVSTLKIQRTERGDSAVYLCASSLNSNYGYTFGSGTRLTVV.

The V gene is TRBV5-1, the J gene TRBJ2-2, with a possible D match to TRBD2 (6 bases). The germline gives CDR1 SGHRS, CDR2 YFSETQ. The CDR3 loop spans 15 amino acids. Trimming took off 4 bases at V and 6 bases at J, with 16 bases between the two ends. The CDR3 reads CASSPGGTTAGELFF. CDR3 nucleotide sequence: TGCGCCAGCAGCCCGGGCGGGACGACGGCCGGGGAGCTGTTTTTT.

The gene calls are TRBV7-6 and TRBJ2-3, with D maybe TRBD2 (6 bases). Between the trimmed V and J ends, which lost 1 base and 10 bases, there was a span of 12 bases. Germline-derived CDR1 and CDR2 are SGHVS and FNYEAQ. The CDR3 runs 13 residues. This CDR3 reads CASSLVLREPQYF. The CDR3 coding sequence is TGTGCCAGCAGCTTAGTTTTACGGGAGCCGCAGTATTTT.

This clone was observed once. The V gene is TRBV5-1, the J gene TRBJ1-1, with D possibly TRBD1 on 6 matching bases. V lost 1 base, J lost 10 bases, and 11 bases lay in between. The CDR3 consists of 12 residues. CDR1 is SGHRS and CDR2 is YFSETQ in the germline V gene. The CDR3 DNA reads TGCGCCAGCAGCTTGTCAGGGGTTGTAGCTTTCTTT. Encoded protein: CASSLSGVVAFF.

The chain is built from TRBV10-1 and TRBJ1-4; no definite D call. CDR1 and CDR2 (germline): WNHNN, SYGVQD (reference sequence). The CDR3 extends over 13 amino acids. Trimming removed 4 bases from V and 13 bases from J, with 16 bases in between. CDR3 in amino acids: CASSAGAPSGLFF. CDR3 nucleotide sequence: TGCGCCAGCAGTGCGGGAGCTCCGTCGGGACTGTTTTTT.

The chain is built from TRBV2 and TRBJ2-7; TRBD2 matches 9 bases. Germline V lookup: CDR1 SNHLY, CDR2 FYNNEI. Trimming cost V 7 bases and J 0 bases; bases outside gene matches: 1. CDR3 length: 13 residues. The CDR3, as DNA: TGTGCCAGCACGGGACTAGCCTCCTACGAGCAGTACTTC. It encodes CASTGLASYEQYF.